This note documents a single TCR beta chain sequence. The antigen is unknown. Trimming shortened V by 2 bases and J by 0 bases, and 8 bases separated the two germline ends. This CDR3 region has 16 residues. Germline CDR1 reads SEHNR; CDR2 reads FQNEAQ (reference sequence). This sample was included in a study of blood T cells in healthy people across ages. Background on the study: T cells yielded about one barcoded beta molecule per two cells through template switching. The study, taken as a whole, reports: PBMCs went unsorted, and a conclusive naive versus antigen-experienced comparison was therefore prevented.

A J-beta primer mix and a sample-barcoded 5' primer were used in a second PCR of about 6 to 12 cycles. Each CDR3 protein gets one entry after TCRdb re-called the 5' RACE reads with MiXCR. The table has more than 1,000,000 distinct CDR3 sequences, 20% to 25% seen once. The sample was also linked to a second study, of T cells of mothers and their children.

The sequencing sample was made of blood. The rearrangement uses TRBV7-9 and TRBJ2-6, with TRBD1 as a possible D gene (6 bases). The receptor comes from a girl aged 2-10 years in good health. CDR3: CASSLPRGSGANVLTF. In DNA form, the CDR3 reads TGTGCCAGCAGCTTACCCAGGGGCTCTGGGGCCAACGTCCTGACTTTC.